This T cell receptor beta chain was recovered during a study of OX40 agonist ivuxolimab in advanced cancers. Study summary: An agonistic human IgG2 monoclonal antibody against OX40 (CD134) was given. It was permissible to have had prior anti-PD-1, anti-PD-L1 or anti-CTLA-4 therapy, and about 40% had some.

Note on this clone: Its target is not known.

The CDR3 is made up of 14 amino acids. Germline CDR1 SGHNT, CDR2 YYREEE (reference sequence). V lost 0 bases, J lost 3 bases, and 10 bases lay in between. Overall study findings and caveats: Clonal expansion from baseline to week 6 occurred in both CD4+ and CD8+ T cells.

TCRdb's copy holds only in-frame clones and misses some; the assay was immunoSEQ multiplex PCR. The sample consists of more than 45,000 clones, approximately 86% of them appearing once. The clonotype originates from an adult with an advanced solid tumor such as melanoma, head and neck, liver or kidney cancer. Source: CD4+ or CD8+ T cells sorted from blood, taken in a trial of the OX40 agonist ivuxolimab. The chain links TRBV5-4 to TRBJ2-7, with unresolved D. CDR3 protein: CASSLGLGNYEQYF. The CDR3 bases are TGTGCCAGCAGCTTGGGTTTAGGGAACTACGAGCAGTACTTC.